One and the same sample provided the 32 T cell receptor beta chains below, sequenced in a study of cytomegalovirus exposure and HLA in healthy donors. Measured with immunoSEQ multiplex PCR; TCRdb has only the in-frame clones, and not every one. The repertoire consists of roughly 120,000 clones, with about 83% occurring once and the leading ten covering around 5%. Source material: PBMCs. These receptors were taken from a man between 18 and 35 years old in good health and CMV-seronegative.

V is TRBV28 and J is TRBJ1-2; D is unresolved. V was clipped by 4 bases and J by 7 bases, with 10 bases between them. Germline V gene data show CDR1 as MDHEN and CDR2 as SYDVKM. CDR3 length equals 12 residues. The CDR3 protein is CASSSYAAGYTF. The CDR3 DNA reads as TGTGCCAGCAGTTCCTACGCCGCTGGCTACACCTTC.

This clone turned up a few times. The CDR3 reads CASSSLDRSYEQYF. Written as DNA, the CDR3 is TGTGCCAGCAGCTCCTTGGACAGGTCTTACGAGCAGTACTTC. V is TRBV11-2 and J is TRBJ2-7; the match to TRBD1 covers 7 bases. Germline V gives CDR1 SGHAT, CDR2 FQNNGV. The V and J ends lost 4 bases and 4 bases, in that order; junction bases with no gene match: 7. This CDR3 contains 14 residues.

The V gene is TRBV7-9, the J gene TRBJ2-7, with 7 bases that match TRBD1. Germline CDR1 is SEHNR and CDR2 is FQNEAQ (reference sequence). The CDR3 is 13 amino acids. V lost 5 bases, J lost 4 bases, and 5 bases stayed unmatched. Here the CDR3 DNA reads TGTGCCAGCAGCCAAAAGGGGGCTTACGAGCAGTACTTC. Residues: CASSQKGAYEQYF.

A few counts support this clone. The sample holds other DNA sequences that translate to the same CDR3. V and J are TRBV30 and TRBJ1-3, with 7 bases lining up with TRBD1. CDR3 length: 15 amino acids. V shed 2 bases, J shed 1 base, and the junction held 5 bases outside the gene matches. Germline V lookup: CDR1 GTSNPN, CDR2 SVGIG (reference sequence). The CDR3 DNA follows: TGTGCCTGGAGTAGGGACAGCGGATCTGGAAACACCATATATTTT. It translates to CAWSRDSGSGNTIYF.

The chain links TRBV18 to TRBJ1-2; 8 bases fit TRBD1. Germline V gives CDR1 KGHSH, CDR2 LQKENI. Germline trimming cut 4 bases from V and 7 bases from J; bases unmatched to any gene: 8. This CDR3 is 14 amino acids long. Here the CDR3 DNA reads TGTGCCAGCTCACAGAACAGGGGGTTATTTGGCTACACCTTC. Its translation is CASSQNRGLFGYTF.

The V and J genes are TRBV5-1 and TRBJ1-2; the match to TRBD1 covers 10 bases. The CDR3 runs to 16 residues. Per the germline V gene, CDR1 is SGHRS and CDR2 is YFSETQ. The ends lost 4 bases at V and 1 base at J; junction bases unmatched: 7. The CDR3 DNA sequence: TGCGCCAGCAGCCCGCGGACAGGGGGAGGTAACTATGGCTACACCTTC. The encoded protein is CASSPRTGGGNYGYTF.

This rearrangement joins TRBV6-6 to TRBJ2-1, with 14 bases matching TRBD2. The CDR3 is made up of 15 amino acids. After removal of 6 bases from V and 5 bases from J, the junction contained 3 bases not matched to a gene. From germline, CDR1 is MNHNY and CDR2 SVGAGI (reference sequence). The CDR3 spells CASSRLAGGNNEQFF. The DNA of the CDR3 is TGTGCCAGCAGCCGACTAGCGGGGGGGAACAATGAGCAGTTCTTC.

This chain links TRBV7-9 with TRBJ2-4; TRBD2 matches 9 bases. With 8 bases clipped from V and 8 bases from J, the junction kept 13 bases outside the gene matches. This CDR3 is built from 15 residues. Germline CDR1 and CDR2: SEHNR and FQNEAQ (reference sequence). The CDR3: CASGREGDLGDIQYF. CDR3 in DNA: TGTGCCAGCGGGCGGGAGGGGGACTTGGGGGACATTCAGTACTTC. Full variable domain (remainder filled in from reference TRBV7-9 and TRBJ2-4): DTGVSQNPRHKITKRGQNVTFRCDPISEHNRLYWYRQTLGQGPEFLTYFQNEAQLEKSRLLSDRFSAERPKGSFSTLEIQRTEQGDSAMYLCASGREGDLGDIQYFGAGTRLSVL.

The genes are TRBV6-5 and TRBJ1-1; 10 bases are a match to TRBD1. The length of the CDR3 is 15 residues. V trimming: 5 bases; J trimming: 5 bases; junction bases outside the gene matches: 8. CDR1 is MNHEY and CDR2 is SVGAGI in the germline V gene. CDR3 protein: CASSPRQGAGTEAFF. CDR3 DNA sequence: TGTGCCAGCAGTCCACGACAGGGGGCCGGGACTGAAGCTTTCTTT.

The rearrangement uses TRBV6-6 and TRBJ1-4; possible D gene TRBD1, 5 bases. CDR1 is MNHNY and CDR2 is SVGAGI in the germline V gene (reference sequence). CDR3 size: 16 residues. V shed 6 bases and J shed 4 bases, with 18 bases lying between them. The CDR3 DNA follows: TGTGCCAGCAGCCCCATAGACAGTCCGGGTAATGAAAAACTGTTTTTT. Its translation is CASSPIDSPGNEKLFF.

The chain has TRBV9 and TRBJ1-4; TRBD1 is a possible D gene (6 bases). Germline values: CDR1 SGDLS, CDR2 YYNGEE. The CDR3 is 15 residues long. With 2 bases removed from V and 2 bases from J, the gap between germline ends came to 10 bases. CDR3 nucleotide sequence: TGTGCCAGCAGCGTCAACCAGGGGACTAATGAAAAACTGTTTTTT. As protein: CASSVNQGTNEKLFF. The full variable domain, completed using reference TRBV9 and TRBJ1-4, is DSGVTQTPKHLITATGQRVTLRCSPRSGDLSVYWYQQSLDQGLQFLIQYYNGEERAKGNILERFSAQQFPDLHSELNLSSLELGDSALYFCASSVNQGTNEKLFFGSGTQLSVL.

The chain joins TRBV11-3 to TRBJ2-3; 7 nucleotides agree with TRBD1. The CDR3 covers 14 residues. The germline V gene has CDR1 SGHNT and CDR2 YENEEA. With 5 bases clipped from V and 6 bases from J, the junction kept 8 bases outside the gene matches. CDR3 bases: TGTGCCAGCAGCACCCGGGACAGCCCCGATACGCAGTATTTT. It specifies CASSTRDSPDTQYF.

The CDR3 sequence is CASSFGSGQFTEAFF. Here the CDR3 DNA reads TGCGCCAGCAGCTTCGGCTCGGGACAGTTCACTGAAGCTTTCTTT. The chain recombines TRBV5-1 with TRBJ1-1; TRBD1 aligns across 7 bases. J gave up 4 bases and V 2 bases, and 8 bases lay outside the gene matches. Germline V gene lookup returns CDR1 SGHRS and CDR2 YFSETQ. This CDR3 contains 15 residues.

V gene TRBV6-1 combines with J gene TRBJ1-2, with TRBD1 matching 9 bases. Germline V gene lookup returns CDR1 MNHNS and CDR2 SASEGT. With V trimmed by 6 bases and J by 9 bases, 5 bases remained unmatched. This CDR3 comprises 12 residues. CDR3 protein: CASSGDRVRYTF. Written as DNA, the CDR3 is TGTGCCAGCAGCGGGGACAGGGTGCGCTACACCTTC.

The chain recombines TRBV18 with TRBJ2-3, with TRBD2 identical over 7 bases. With 3 bases clipped from V and 2 bases from J, the junction kept 11 bases outside the gene matches. Germline V lookup: CDR1 KGHSH, CDR2 LQKENI. The CDR3 has 17 residues. The CDR3 is CASSPEKPGLITDTQYF. The CDR3 DNA sequence: TGTGCCAGCTCACCGGAGAAACCGGGACTAATCACAGATACGCAGTATTTT.

The chain has TRBV19 and TRBJ2-7, with 9 bases aligning to TRBD1. This CDR3 region has 16 residues. After removal of 1 base from V and 3 bases from J, the junction contained 7 bases not matched to a gene. CDR1 is LNHDA, CDR2 SQIVND, per germline (reference sequence). The CDR3 region is CASSIAGDRVRYEQYF. The DNA for the CDR3 is TGTGCCAGTAGTATAGCGGGGGACAGGGTTCGCTACGAGCAGTACTTC.

This chain joins TRBV30 and TRBJ1-3; TRBD1 aligns across 8 bases. V shed 3 bases, J shed 1 base, and the junction held 11 bases outside the gene matches. Germline lookup yields CDR1 GTSNPN and CDR2 SVGIG (reference sequence). The CDR3 spans 17 residues. CDR3 nucleotide sequence: TGTGCCTGGAGATTGGACCAGGGGGCAAGTTCTGGAAACACCATATATTTT. It encodes CAWRLDQGASSGNTIYF.

This chain connects TRBV5-1 to TRBJ2-7; 13 bases fit TRBD2. This CDR3 spans 20 amino acids. Germline loops: CDR1 SGHRS, CDR2 YFSETQ. V was clipped by 1 base and J by 0 bases; unmatched bases: 13. The CDR3: CASSLTSGGAHGGGSYEQYF. CDR3 sequence (DNA): TGCGCCAGCAGCTTGACTAGCGGGGGGGCCCACGGAGGAGGCTCCTACGAGCAGTACTTC.

The chain is built from TRBV15 and TRBJ1-1, with D perhaps TRBD1 (6 bases). V gave up 4 bases and J gave up 1 base, with 13 bases separating them. Germline CDR1 LNHNV, CDR2 YYDKDF (reference sequence). This CDR3 contains 15 residues. The CDR3 DNA follows: TGTGCCACCAGCACCTGGGACACAGAGAACACTGAAGCTTTCTTT. It specifies CATSTWDTENTEAFF.

The chain joins TRBV6-6 to TRBJ2-3; D is possibly TRBD2 (6 bases). V lost 5 bases, J lost 7 bases, and 7 bases lay in between. CDR3 length equals 11 residues. Per germline, CDR1 MNHNY and CDR2 SVGAGI (reference sequence). The CDR3 nucleotides read TGTGCCAGCAGTCGGGACTATACGCAGTATTTT. Residues: CASSRDYTQYF.

This chain joins TRBV11-2 and TRBJ2-1; D remains unclear. CDR1 SGHAT and CDR2 FQNNGV come from the germline V gene. V lost 0 bases and J lost 0, with 6 bases in between. The CDR3 sequence is 15 residues long. CDR3 sequence: CASSLEPGSYNEQFF. In DNA form, the CDR3 reads TGTGCCAGCAGCTTAGAACCGGGCTCCTACAATGAGCAGTTCTTC.

The rearrangement joins TRBV18 to TRBJ2-7; 10 nucleotides align to TRBD1. This CDR3 is built from 16 residues. J lost 2 bases, V lost 0 bases, and 4 bases had no gene match. Germline assignment: CDR1 KGHSH and CDR2 LQKENI. The CDR3 reads CASSPPLGQGAYEQYF. The CDR3, as DNA: TGTGCCAGCTCACCACCGCTCGGACAGGGGGCCTACGAGCAGTACTTC. The whole variable domain, remainder taken from reference TRBV18 and TRBJ2-7, is NAGVMQNPRHLVRRRGQEARLRCSPMKGHSHVYWYRQLPEEGLKFMVYLQKENIIDESGMPKERFSAEFPKEGPSILRIQQVVRGDSAAYFCASSPPLGQGAYEQYFGPGTRLTVT.

This chain joins TRBV30 and TRBJ2-7; 9 bases map to TRBD1. Germline trimming cut 2 bases from V and 2 bases from J; bases unmatched to any gene: 1. The CDR3 sequence is 13 residues long. CDR1 and CDR2 (germline): GTSNPN, SVGIG (reference sequence). The CDR3 DNA reads as TGTGCCTGGAGTCGGACAGGGGCCTACGAGCAGTACTTC. The encoded protein is CAWSRTGAYEQYF.

The V and J genes are TRBV7-2 and TRBJ2-3; 7 bases line up with TRBD2. After removal of 1 base from V and 4 bases from J, the junction contained 14 bases not matched to a gene. The CDR3 runs 18 residues. Germline V gene data show CDR1 as SGHTA and CDR2 as FQGNSA. This CDR3 reads CASSLVSVWGRASDTQYF. DNA for the CDR3: TGTGCCAGCAGCTTAGTAAGCGTTTGGGGGAGGGCCTCAGATACGCAGTATTTT.

The J gene is TRBJ2-3, the V gene TRBV5-1; 9 bases fit TRBD1. Germline V gene sequence: CDR1 SGHRS, CDR2 YFSETQ. Trimming took 0 bases from V and 14 from J; bases not matched to a gene: 10. CDR3 length equals 14 residues. The CDR3 region is CASSLAKGDRERYF. In DNA form, the CDR3 reads TGCGCCAGCAGCTTGGCCAAGGGGGACAGGGAACGGTATTTT.

This chain uses TRBV11-2 with TRBJ2-7; a weak D match, TRBD1 (6 bases). Germline V gene sequence: CDR1 SGHAT, CDR2 FQNNGV. CDR3 length: 13 residues. Trimming pared 3 bases from V and 5 bases from J, leaving 11 bases between. In DNA, the CDR3 is TGTGCCAGCAGCTTTACAGGGTCGGACGAGCAGTACTTC. Translated: CASSFTGSDEQYF.

The J gene is TRBJ1-4, the V gene TRBV7-9, with TRBD1 matching over 7 bases. The CDR3 totals 16 residues. CDR1 SEHNR and CDR2 FQNEAQ come from the germline V gene (reference sequence). The V gene end was trimmed by 1 base and the J gene end by 5 bases; junction bases not matched to a gene: 7. This CDR3 is CASSLGQGPKNEKLFF. The DNA of the CDR3 is TGTGCCAGCAGCTTAGGACAGGGCCCGAAAAATGAAAAACTGTTTTTT.

This chain links TRBV5-4 with TRBJ2-2; 9 nucleotides match TRBD1. V shed 4 bases and J 5 bases; nucleotides not matched to a gene: 9. Germline V gives CDR1 SGHNT, CDR2 YYREEE (reference sequence). This CDR3 comprises 16 residues. The CDR3 DNA reads TGTGCCAGCAGCCCAGAACCGGGACAGGGTACCGGGGAGCTGTTTTTT. Its translation is CASSPEPGQGTGELFF. Filled out from reference TRBV5-4 and TRBJ2-2, the complete variable domain reads ETGVTQSPTHLIKTRGQQVTLRCSSQSGHNTVSWYQQALGQGPQFIFQYYREEENGRGNFPPRFSGLQFPNYSSELNVNALELDDSALYLCASSPEPGQGTGELFFGEGSRLTVL.

The V gene is TRBV7-8, the J gene TRBJ1-1; D gene ambiguous. Deletions cut 1 base from V and 4 bases from J, with 16 bases between. CDR1 SGHVS and CDR2 FQNEAQ come from the germline V gene. CDR3 length equals 16 residues. CDR3 coding DNA: TGTGCCAGCAGCTTAGAAAGCGTAGGGAGTTCCACTGAAGCTTTCTTT. Protein sequence: CASSLESVGSSTEAFF.

The table lists this clone with a count of one. The V gene is TRBV27, the J gene TRBJ2-2; 9 nucleotides agree with TRBD2. The germline V gene has CDR1 MNHEY and CDR2 SMNVEV (reference sequence). The length of the CDR3 is 16 residues. With 6 bases clipped from V and 8 bases from J, the junction kept 13 bases outside the gene matches. In DNA, the CDR3 is TGTGCCAGCAGCTCGGGGCTAGCGGGAAAAGGGGGGGAGCTGTTTTTT. Translating it yields CASSSGLAGKGGELFF.

This clone was counted between two and nine times. The chain uses TRBV21-1 and TRBJ1-5. TRBV21-1 is reported as a pseudogene. The CDR3 sequence is 18 residues long. In DNA form, the CDR3 reads TGTGCCAGCAGCAAAGCGAGAGGCGGCGATTATAGCAATCAGCCCCAGCATTTT. It codes for CASSKARGGDYSNQPQHF.

The V gene is TRBV2, the J gene TRBJ1-2, with 10 bases lining up with TRBD1. J lost 0 bases, V lost 7 bases, and 5 bases had no gene match. The CDR3 runs 15 residues. Germline V gene lookup returns CDR1 SNHLY and CDR2 FYNNEI. Here the CDR3 DNA reads TGTGCCAGCACAGGGGACAGGGGCCCTAACTATGGCTACACCTTC. Encoded protein: CASTGDRGPNYGYTF.